The clone carrying this TCR beta chain occurred a few times. This specimen comes from a study of blood T cells in healthy people across ages. A second about 7 to 11 cycle PCR used barcoded and J-beta primers. Using its own MiXCR run on the 5' RACE reads, TCRdb lists one record per CDR3 protein. This table has approximately 900,000 distinct CDR3 sequences, approximately 32% appearing once. CDR3 size: 14 residues. The V gene's germline CDR1 is SGHTA and CDR2 FQGNSA. V was pared by 5 bases and J by 5 bases, with 15 bases between. The sample was also linked to a second study, of T cells of mothers and their children. That study reports: Over 8 million TCR beta CDR3 reads were obtained from each mother, and approximately 2.7 million from each child.

The TCR originated in a woman between 40 and 50 years old in good health. The chain carries TRBV7-2 and TRBJ1-1; D is possibly TRBD1 (6 bases). Sequenced sample: blood. The CDR3 sequence is CASSRSYRETEAFF. The CDR3 coding sequence is TGTGCCAGCAGCCGCAGCTACAGGGAGACTGAAGCTTTCTTT. Looking up the rest from reference TRBV7-2 and TRBJ1-1 gives the full variable domain: GAGVSQSPSNKVTEKGKDVELRCDPISGHTALYWYRQSLGQGLEFLIYFQGNSAPDKSGLPSDRFSAERTGGSVSTLTIQRTQQEDSAVYLCASSRSYRETEAFFGQGTRLTVV.